These 10 T cell receptor beta chains were sequenced from one sample in a study of control samples from healthy donors and cancer patients. This table comes from immunoSEQ multiplex PCR, and its TCRdb copy is limited to in-frame clones, with some not included. The sample yields tens of thousands of clones, approximately 84% seen once. Material: PBMCs. The receptors stem from a man between 65 and 79 years old with lung cancer.

For the CDR3, the DNA is TGTGCCAGCAGGGGGACTAGCGACGAGCAGTACTTC. Its protein product is CASRGTSDEQYF. The rearrangement links TRBV12-3 or TRBV12-4 to TRBJ2-7; 10 positions match TRBD2. Trimming took 6 bases from V and 5 from J; bases not matched to a gene: 1. The CDR3 runs 12 residues.

The V and J genes are TRBV12-3 or TRBV12-4 and TRBJ1-1; D unresolved. V was pared by 3 bases and J by 5 bases, with 10 bases between. The CDR3 has 13 amino acids. The chain's CDR3 is CASSFLRGTEAFF. The CDR3 DNA is TGTGCCAGCAGTTTTCTACGTGGGACTGAAGCTTTCTTT.

This chain joins TRBV18 and TRBJ2-5; perhaps TRBD1 as D (5 bases). Deletions cut 3 bases from V and 2 bases from J, with 7 bases between. Germline V CDR1 and CDR2: KGHSH, LQKENI. The CDR3 sequence is 13 residues long. The CDR3 here is CASSPGQQETQYF. The CDR3 DNA follows: TGTGCCAGCTCACCGGGGCAGCAAGAGACCCAGTACTTC.

The CDR3 loop reads CASSPLEGRVEKLFF. CDR3 DNA sequence: TGTGCCAGCAGTCCCCTAGAGGGGCGAGTTGAAAAACTGTTTTTT. This chain uses TRBV6-5 with TRBJ1-4; D possibly corresponds to TRBD1 (5 bases). The V gene's germline CDR1 is MNHEY and CDR2 SVGAGI. The CDR3 contains 15 residues. The V end was cut by 5 bases, the J end by 7 bases, with 17 bases between.

Regarding this clone: The sample holds other DNA sequences that translate to the same CDR3. V usage is TRBV19 and J usage is TRBJ2-3; 12 nucleotides align to TRBD2. CDR3 length equals 16 residues. The V gene's germline CDR1 is LNHDA and CDR2 SQIVND (reference sequence). The junction had 5 bases not matched to a gene; V was cut back by 4 bases and J by 3 bases. The CDR3 DNA follows: TGTGCCAGTAGTACTCTAGCGGGGGGGCGGACAGATACGCAGTATTTT. Translation gives CASSTLAGGRTDTQYF.

On this clone: A read error may produce the germline difference seen at one junction end. Other DNA sequences in this sample translate to the same CDR3. The rearrangement uses TRBV12-3 or TRBV12-4 and TRBJ2-7; no clear D gene. This CDR3 is 12 amino acids long. CDR3 region: CASSPQRYEQYF. Written as DNA, the CDR3 is TGCGCCAGCAGCCCACAGCGCTACGAGCAGTACTTC.

This chain uses TRBV7-9 with TRBJ2-3; perhaps D is TRBD1 or TRBD2 (5 bases each). The germline V and J ends were trimmed by 6 bases and 0 bases, with 10 bases remaining between them. The CDR3 has 14 residues. In germline, CDR1 is SEHNR, CDR2 FQNEAQ (reference sequence). CDR3 amino acids: CASRPGTSTDTQYF. Here the CDR3 DNA reads TGTGCCAGCAGGCCCGGGACGAGCACAGATACGCAGTATTTT.

V gene TRBV6-2 or TRBV6-3 combines with J gene TRBJ1-1; TRBD1 is a possible D gene (6 bases). Trimming removed 2 bases at V and 3 bases at J, with 16 bases between. The CDR3 consists of 16 residues. CDR1 is MNHEY, CDR2 SVGEGT, per germline. CDR3 DNA: TGTGCCAGCAGTTACCTGGTAGGGGGGGCGTACACTGAAGCTTTCTTT. Amino acids: CASSYLVGGAYTEAFF.

The chain recombines TRBV27 with TRBJ2-1, with no clear D. The CDR3 extends over 13 amino acids. The V gene lost 6 bases and the J gene lost 7 bases, with 13 bases spanning the gap. Germline CDR1 is MNHEY and CDR2 is SMNVEV (reference sequence). CDR3 DNA sequence: TGTGCCAGCAGGCAAGGGTATAGGAATGAGCAGTTCTTC. This codes for CASRQGYRNEQFF.

As DNA, the CDR3 is TGCGCCAGCAGCCAAGATAGCGGGGCCGGGACTGAAGCTTTCTTT. Residues: CASSQDSGAGTEAFF. The chain employs TRBV4-1 and TRBJ1-1; D is possibly TRBD1 (5 bases). The CDR3 is 15 amino acids. Germline loops: CDR1 MGHRA, CDR2 YSYEKL. The V end was cut by 0 bases, the J end by 5 bases, with 13 bases between.